Listed here are 5 T cell receptor beta chains from one sample, sequenced in a study of T cell changes during pregnancy in multiple sclerosis. Produced via immunoSEQ multiplex PCR; TCRdb's table is partial and in-frame only. The table includes 28,000 or so clones, about 93% detected once. The sequences come from CD8+ T cells from peripheral blood mononuclear cells, collected before pregnancy. The receptors were sampled from a female donor with multiple sclerosis, enrolled in a pregnancy study.

The V gene is TRBV28, the J gene TRBJ1-5, with TRBD1 matching over 7 bases. The CDR3 runs to 14 residues. V lost 2 bases, J lost 6 bases, and 4 bases stayed unmatched. Germline CDR1 reads MDHEN; CDR2 reads SYDVKM. Here the CDR3 reads CASSLMTGIQPQHF. CDR3 bases: TGTGCCAGCAGTTTAATGACAGGGATTCAGCCCCAGCATTTT.

The chain combines TRBV19 with TRBJ2-7, with D unresolved. This CDR3 is built from 14 residues. Between the trimmed V and J ends, which lost 3 bases and 2 bases, there was a span of 11 bases. The germline V gene encodes CDR1 LNHDA and CDR2 SQIVND (reference sequence). The CDR3: CASSMEYRPYEQYF. The DNA of the CDR3 is TGTGCCAGTAGTATGGAATACAGACCCTACGAGCAGTACTTC.

This chain links TRBV4-2 with TRBJ1-6; TRBD1 agrees at 10 bases. Germline V lookup: CDR1 LGHNA, CDR2 YNFKEQ. The CDR3 covers 15 residues. V lost 1 base to trimming and J lost 7 bases; unmatched junction nucleotides: 1. For the CDR3, the DNA is TGTGCCAGCAGCCAAGGGACAGGGGGAAATTCACCCCTCCACTTT. Translated: CASSQGTGGNSPLHF.

The chain uses TRBV29-1 and TRBJ2-2; TRBD1 matches at 8 bases. CDR1 and CDR2 (germline): SQVTM, ANQGSEA. CDR3 size: 15 residues. With V trimmed by 6 bases and J by 1 base, 7 bases remained unmatched. The CDR3 region has the DNA TGCAGCGTCATCTGGACAGGGCGGAACACCGGGGAGCTGTTTTTT. Residues: CSVIWTGRNTGELFF.

The chain recombines TRBV7-6 with TRBJ1-2; 7 bases agree with TRBD1. CDR1 is SGHVS, CDR2 FNYEAQ, per germline. This CDR3 is 17 amino acids long. V lost 3 bases and J lost 4; bases outside the gene matches: 14. CDR3 sequence: CASSFGSRGPYAYGYTF. DNA for the CDR3: TGTGCCAGCAGCTTCGGATCGAGGGGGCCCTATGCCTATGGCTACACCTTC.